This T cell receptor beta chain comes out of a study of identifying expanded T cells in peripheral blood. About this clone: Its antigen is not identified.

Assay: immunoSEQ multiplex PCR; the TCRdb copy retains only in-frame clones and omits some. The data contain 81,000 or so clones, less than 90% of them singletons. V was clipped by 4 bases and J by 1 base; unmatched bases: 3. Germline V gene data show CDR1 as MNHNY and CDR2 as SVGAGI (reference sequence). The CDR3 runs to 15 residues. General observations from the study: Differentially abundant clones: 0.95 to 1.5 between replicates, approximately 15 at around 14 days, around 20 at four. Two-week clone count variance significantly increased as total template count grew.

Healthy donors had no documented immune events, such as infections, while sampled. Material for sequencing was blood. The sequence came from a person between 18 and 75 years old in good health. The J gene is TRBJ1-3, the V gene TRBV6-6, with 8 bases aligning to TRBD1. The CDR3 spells CASSFTGGSGNTIYF. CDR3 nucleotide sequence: TGTGCCAGCAGTTTTACAGGGGGGTCTGGAAACACCATATATTTT.